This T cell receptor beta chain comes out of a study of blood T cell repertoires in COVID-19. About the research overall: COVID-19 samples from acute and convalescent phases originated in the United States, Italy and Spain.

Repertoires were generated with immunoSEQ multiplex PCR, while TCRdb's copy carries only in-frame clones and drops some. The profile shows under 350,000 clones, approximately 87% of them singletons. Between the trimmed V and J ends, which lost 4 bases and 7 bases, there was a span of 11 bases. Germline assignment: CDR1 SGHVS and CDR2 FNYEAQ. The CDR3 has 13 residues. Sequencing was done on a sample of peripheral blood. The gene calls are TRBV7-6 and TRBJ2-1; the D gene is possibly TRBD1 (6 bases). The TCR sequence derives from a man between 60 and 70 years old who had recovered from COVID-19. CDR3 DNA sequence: TGTGCCAGCAGCTGGGGGCAGGGGAATGAGCAGTTCTTC. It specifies CASSWGQGNEQFF.